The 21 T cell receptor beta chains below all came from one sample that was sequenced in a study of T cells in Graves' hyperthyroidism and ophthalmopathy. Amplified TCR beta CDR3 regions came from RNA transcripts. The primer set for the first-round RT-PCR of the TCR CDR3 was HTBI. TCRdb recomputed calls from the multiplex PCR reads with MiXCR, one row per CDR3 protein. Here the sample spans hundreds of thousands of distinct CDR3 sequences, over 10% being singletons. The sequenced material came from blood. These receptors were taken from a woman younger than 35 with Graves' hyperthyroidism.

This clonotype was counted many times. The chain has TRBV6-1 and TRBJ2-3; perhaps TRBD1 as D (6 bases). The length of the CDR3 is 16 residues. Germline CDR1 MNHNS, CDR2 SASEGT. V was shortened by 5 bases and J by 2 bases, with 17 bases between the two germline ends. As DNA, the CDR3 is TGTGCCAGCAGTTACCCATATCAGGGGACCACAGATACGCAGTATTTT. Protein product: CASSYPYQGTTDTQYF.

Here the CDR3 reads CSVGLRLSYEQYF. In nucleotides, the CDR3 is TGCAGCGTCGGGCTTCGATTGTCGTACGAGCAGTACTTC. V gene TRBV29-1 combines with J gene TRBJ2-7; D call uncertain. The CDR3 is made up of 13 amino acids. Per the germline V gene, CDR1 is SQVTM and CDR2 is ANQGSEA. Between the trimmed V and J ends, which lost 6 bases and 4 bases, there was a span of 16 bases.

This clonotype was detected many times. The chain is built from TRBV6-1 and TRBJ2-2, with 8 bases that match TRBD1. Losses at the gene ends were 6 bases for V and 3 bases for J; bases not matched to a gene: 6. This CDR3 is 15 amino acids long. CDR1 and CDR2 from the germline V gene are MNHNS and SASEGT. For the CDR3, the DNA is TGTGCCAGCAGCCCGCCGACAGGGGACACCGGGGAGCTGTTTTTT. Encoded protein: CASSPPTGDTGELFF.

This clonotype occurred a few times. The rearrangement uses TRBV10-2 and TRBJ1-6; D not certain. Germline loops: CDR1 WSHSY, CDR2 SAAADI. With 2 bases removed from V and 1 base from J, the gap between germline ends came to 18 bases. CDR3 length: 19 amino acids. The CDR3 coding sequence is TGCGCCAGCAGTGAGGCGTTACCCTCCCTTGGTTCCTATAATTCACCCCTCCACTTT. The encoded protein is CASSEALPSLGSYNSPLHF.

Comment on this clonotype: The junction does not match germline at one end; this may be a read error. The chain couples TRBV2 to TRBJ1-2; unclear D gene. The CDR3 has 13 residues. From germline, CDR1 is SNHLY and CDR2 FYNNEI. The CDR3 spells CASMKLDIYGCTF. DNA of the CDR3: TGTGCCAGCATGAAGCTAGACATCTATGGCTGCACCTTC. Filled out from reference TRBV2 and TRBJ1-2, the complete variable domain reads EPEVTQTPSHQVTQMGQEVILRCVPISNHLYFYWYRQILGQKVEFLVSFYNNEISEKSEIFDDQFSVERPDGSNFTLKIRSTKLEDSAMYFCASMKLDIYGCTFGSGTRLTVV.

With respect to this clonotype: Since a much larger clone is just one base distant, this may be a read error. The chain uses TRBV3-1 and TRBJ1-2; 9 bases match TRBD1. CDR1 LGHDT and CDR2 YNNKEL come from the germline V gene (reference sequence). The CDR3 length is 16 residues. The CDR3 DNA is TGTGCCAGCAGCCAGCAGGTCCGGACAGGGGTCTATGACTACACCTTC. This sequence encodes CASSQQVRTGVYDYTF.

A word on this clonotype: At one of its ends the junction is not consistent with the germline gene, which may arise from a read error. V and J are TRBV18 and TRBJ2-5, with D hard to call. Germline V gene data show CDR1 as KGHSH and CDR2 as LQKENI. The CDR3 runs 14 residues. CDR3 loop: CASSSPTPQETQYF. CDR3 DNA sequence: TGTGCCAGCTCATCACCGACACCCCAAGAGACCCAGTACTTC.

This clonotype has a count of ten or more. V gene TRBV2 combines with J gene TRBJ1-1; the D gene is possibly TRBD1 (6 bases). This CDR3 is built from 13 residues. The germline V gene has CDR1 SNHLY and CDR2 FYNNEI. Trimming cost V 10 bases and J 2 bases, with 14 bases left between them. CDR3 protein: CATRTEVNTEAFF. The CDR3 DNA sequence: TGTGCCACGAGGACAGAAGTCAACACTGAAGCTTTCTTT.

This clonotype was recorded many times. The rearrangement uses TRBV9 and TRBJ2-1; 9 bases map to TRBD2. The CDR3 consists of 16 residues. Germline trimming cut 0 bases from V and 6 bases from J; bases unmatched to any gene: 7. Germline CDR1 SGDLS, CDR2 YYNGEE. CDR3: CASSVEYLAGINEQFF. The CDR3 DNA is TGTGCCAGCAGCGTAGAATACCTAGCGGGAATCAATGAGCAGTTCTTC.

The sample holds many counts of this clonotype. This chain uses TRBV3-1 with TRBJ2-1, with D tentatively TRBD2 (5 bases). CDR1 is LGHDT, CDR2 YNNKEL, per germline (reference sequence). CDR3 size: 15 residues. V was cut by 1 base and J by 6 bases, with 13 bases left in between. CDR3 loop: CASSQGLGGFNEQFF. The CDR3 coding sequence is TGTGCCAGCAGCCAAGGGCTCGGCGGGTTCAATGAGCAGTTCTTC.

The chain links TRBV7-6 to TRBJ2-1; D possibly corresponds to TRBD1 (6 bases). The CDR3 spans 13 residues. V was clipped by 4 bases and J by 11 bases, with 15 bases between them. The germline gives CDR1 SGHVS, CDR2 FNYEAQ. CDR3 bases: TGTGCCAGCAGCTCCGCCCCCAGGGGCAAGCAGTTCTTC. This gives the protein CASSSAPRGKQFF.

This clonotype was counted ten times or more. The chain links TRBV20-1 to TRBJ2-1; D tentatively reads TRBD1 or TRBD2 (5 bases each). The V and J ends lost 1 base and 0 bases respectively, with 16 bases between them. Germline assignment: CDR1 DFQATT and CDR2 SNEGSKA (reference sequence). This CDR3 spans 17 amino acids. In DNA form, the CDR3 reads TGCAGTGCTAGAGGTCCCCGGGACCAAAGCTCCTACAATGAGCAGTTCTTC. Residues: CSARGPRDQSSYNEQFF.

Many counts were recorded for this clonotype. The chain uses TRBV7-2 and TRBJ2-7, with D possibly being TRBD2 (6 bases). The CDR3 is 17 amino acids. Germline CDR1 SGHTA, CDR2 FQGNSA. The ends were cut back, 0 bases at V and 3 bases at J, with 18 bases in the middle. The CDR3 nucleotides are TGTGCCAGCAGCTTAGCCCCGGAGGGTAGCGGCGACTACGAGCAGTACTTC. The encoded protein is CASSLAPEGSGDYEQYF.

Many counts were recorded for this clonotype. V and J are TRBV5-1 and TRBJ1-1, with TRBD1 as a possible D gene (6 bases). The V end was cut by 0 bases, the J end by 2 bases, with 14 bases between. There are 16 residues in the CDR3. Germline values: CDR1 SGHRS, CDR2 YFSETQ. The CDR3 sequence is CASSLEGQTANTEAFF. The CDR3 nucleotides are TGCGCCAGCAGCTTGGAAGGACAGACGGCTAACACTGAAGCTTTCTTT. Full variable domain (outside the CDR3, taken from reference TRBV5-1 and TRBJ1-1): KAGVTQTPRYLIKTRGQQVTLSCSPISGHRSVSWYQQTPGQGLQFLFEYFSETQRNKGNFPGRFSGRQFSNSRSEMNVSTLELGDSALYLCASSLEGQTANTEAFFGQGTRLTVV.

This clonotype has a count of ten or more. CDR3 nucleotides: TGTGCCATCAGGGCTGAACCCCCTGGCTACACCTTC. It specifies CAIRAEPPGYTF. The genes are TRBV10-3 and TRBJ1-2; D is ambiguous. V was trimmed by 6 bases and J by 7 bases, leaving 12 bases between them. The CDR3 has 12 residues. The germline V gene encodes CDR1 ENHRY and CDR2 SYGVKD.

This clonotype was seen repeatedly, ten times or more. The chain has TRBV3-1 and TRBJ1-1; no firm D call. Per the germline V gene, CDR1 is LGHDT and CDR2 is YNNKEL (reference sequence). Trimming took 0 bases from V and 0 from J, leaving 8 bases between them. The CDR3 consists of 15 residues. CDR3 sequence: CASSQDEAVNTEAFF. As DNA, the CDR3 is TGTGCCAGCAGCCAAGATGAGGCAGTGAACACTGAAGCTTTCTTT. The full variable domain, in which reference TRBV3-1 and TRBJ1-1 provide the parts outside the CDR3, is DTAVSQTPKYLVTQMGNDKSIKCEQNLGHDTMYWYKQDSKKFLKIMFSYNNKELIINETVPNRFSPKSPDKAHLNLHINSLELGDSAVYFCASSQDEAVNTEAFFGQGTRLTVV.

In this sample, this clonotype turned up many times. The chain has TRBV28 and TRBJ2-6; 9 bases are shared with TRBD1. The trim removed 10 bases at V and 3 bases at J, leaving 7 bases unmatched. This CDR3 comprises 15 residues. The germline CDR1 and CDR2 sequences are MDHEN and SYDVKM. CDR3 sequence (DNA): TGTGCCACACAGGGGGCGCAAGGTGGGGCCAACGTCCTGACTTTC. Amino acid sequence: CATQGAQGGANVLTF.

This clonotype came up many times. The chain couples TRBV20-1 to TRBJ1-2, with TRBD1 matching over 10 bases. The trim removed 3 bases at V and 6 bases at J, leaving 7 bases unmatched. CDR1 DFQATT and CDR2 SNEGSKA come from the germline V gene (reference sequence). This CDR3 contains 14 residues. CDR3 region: CSARVTGGPHGYTF. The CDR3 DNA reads TGCAGTGCTAGGGTGACAGGGGGCCCGCATGGCTACACCTTC.

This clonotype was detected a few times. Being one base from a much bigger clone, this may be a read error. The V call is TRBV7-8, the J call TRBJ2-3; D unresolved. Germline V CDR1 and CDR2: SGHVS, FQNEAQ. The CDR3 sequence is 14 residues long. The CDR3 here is CAGSSGQAPDTQYF. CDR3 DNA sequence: TGTGCCGGCAGCTCTGGGCAGGCCCCAGATACGCAGTATTTT.

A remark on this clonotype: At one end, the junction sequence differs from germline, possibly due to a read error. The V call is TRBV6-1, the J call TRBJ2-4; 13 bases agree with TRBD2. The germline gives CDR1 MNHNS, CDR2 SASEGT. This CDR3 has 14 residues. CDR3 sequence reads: CVSRSLAGGGIQYF. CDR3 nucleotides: TGTGTCAGCAGATCACTAGCGGGGGGGGGCATTCAGTACTTC.

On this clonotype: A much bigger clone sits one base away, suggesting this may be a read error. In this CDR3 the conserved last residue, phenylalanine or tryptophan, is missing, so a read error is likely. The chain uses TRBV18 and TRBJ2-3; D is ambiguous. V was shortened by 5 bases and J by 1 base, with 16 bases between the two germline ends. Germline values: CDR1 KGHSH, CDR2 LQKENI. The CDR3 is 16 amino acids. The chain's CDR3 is CASSFQINPRTDTQYS. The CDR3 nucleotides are TGTGCCAGCTCATTCCAGATCAACCCTCGCACAGATACGCAGTATTCT.